This T cell receptor beta chain was found in a study of T cells expressing NK-cell markers. TCRdb re-called the 5' RACE reads; one entry per CDR3 protein, DNA not given. This repertoire includes 500,000 to 700,000 distinct CDR3 sequences. Specimen: blood T cells: a sorted CD56 or NKG2C T cell subset, CD4+ or CD8+ T cells, or bulk PBMC T cells (not recorded which). The TCR sequence derives from a man younger than 35 in good health.

The CDR3 loop is CSARSGQQYTDTQYF. The chain has TRBV20-1 and TRBJ2-3; TCRdb lists TRBD1, though no DNA is available to test this call. The CDR3 runs 15 residues. Germline V gives CDR1 DFQATT, CDR2 SNEGSKA (reference sequence).